A single sample gave rise to the 26 T cell receptor beta chains below, sequenced in a study of identical twins (dated by TCRdb to 2016 to 2017). The library was built by means of 5' RACE. Sequencer: Illumina HiSeq 2000. TCRdb ran its own pipeline on the public reads, namely fastp trimming at Q25 and MiXCR clone calling, and kept in-frame beta chains. Rows matching on CDR3 protein sequence are summarized as one entry with the most common DNA and genes. This sample comprises hundreds of thousands of distinct CDR3 sequences, roughly 6% of them detected only once. The ten most abundant clones make up roughly 1.8% of the sample. Sequencing used naive T cells sorted from blood. According to the study, the label for this sample's cell subset or site signals: cells isolated with a human naive T-cell isolation kit. Receptors originate from a man between 18 and 29 years old in good health.

This clonotype was seen ten or more times. The chain joins TRBV12-3 or TRBV12-4 to TRBJ2-5; 9 bases are shared with TRBD2. This CDR3 has 16 amino acids. Losses at the gene ends were 6 bases for V and 2 bases for J; bases not matched to a gene: 10. CDR3: CASRRSTSGPQETQYF. The CDR3 DNA reads as TGTGCCAGCAGGCGCAGCACTAGCGGGCCTCAAGAGACCCAGTACTTC.

The rearrangement uses TRBV7-8 and TRBJ2-7; tentatively, D is TRBD1 or TRBD2 (5 bases each). The CDR3 consists of 16 residues. The V gene's germline CDR1 is SGHVS and CDR2 FQNEAQ. The germline V and J ends were trimmed by 5 bases and 6 bases, with 23 bases remaining between them. In DNA form, the CDR3 reads TGTGCCAGCAGCCCCGAATACGGGACGGGGCCTTCCGAGCAGTACTTC. This encodes CASSPEYGTGPSEQYF.

V gene TRBV7-2 combines with J gene TRBJ2-1; 8 bases are shared with TRBD2. The CDR3 covers 14 residues. With V trimmed by 5 bases and J by 5 bases, 5 bases remained unmatched. The germline V gene has CDR1 SGHTA and CDR2 FQGNSA. The CDR3 region is CASSLLAVDNEQFF. The CDR3 region has the DNA TGTGCCAGCAGCCTACTAGCGGTTGACAATGAGCAGTTCTTC.

This clonotype was recorded at least ten times. The rearrangement uses TRBV27 and TRBJ2-7; 7 nucleotides match TRBD2. The trim removed 4 bases at V and 2 bases at J, leaving 2 bases unmatched. The CDR3 length is 13 residues. Germline CDR1 MNHEY, CDR2 SMNVEV (reference sequence). The CDR3 DNA follows: TGTGCCAGCAGTTCCGGGACTACCTACGAGCAGTACGTC. It is translated as CASSSGTTYEQYV.

This clonotype was seen at least ten times. The J gene is TRBJ2-1, the V gene TRBV29-1; TRBD2 aligns across 8 bases. V dropped 7 bases and J dropped 9; count of bases not matched to a gene: 14. This CDR3 spans 14 amino acids. Germline V gene data show CDR1 as SQVTM and CDR2 as ANQGSEA. The CDR3 region has the DNA TGCAGCGCCGGCGGGGCTAGCGGGTTTGCTGAGCAGTTCTTC. It translates to CSAGGASGFAEQFF.

This clonotype showed up many times. The chain joins TRBV12-3 or TRBV12-4 to TRBJ2-1; 12 bases match TRBD2. CDR3 length: 17 residues. The trim removed 4 bases at V and 7 bases at J, leaving 11 bases unmatched. CDR3 coding DNA: TGTGCCAGCAGTTCGTCCGCACTGACTAGCGGGAGTAATGAGCAGTTCTTC. Its protein is CASSSSALTSGSNEQFF.

This clonotype was counted at least ten times. The gene calls are TRBV6-5 and TRBJ2-4; 7 bases fit TRBD1. The CDR3 covers 16 residues. The ends lost 2 bases at V and 4 bases at J; junction bases unmatched: 8. Germline V gene lookup returns CDR1 MNHEY and CDR2 SVGAGI. The CDR3 nucleotides are TGTGCCAGCAGTTACCGGGACAGTCCGACTAAAAACATTCAGTACTTC. Translation gives CASSYRDSPTKNIQYF.

This clonotype turned up a few times. The V call is TRBV30, the J call TRBJ1-6; D call uncertain. Germline CDR1 is GTSNPN and CDR2 is SVGIG (reference sequence). CDR3 length: 16 residues. Between the trimmed V and J ends, which lost 0 bases and 9 bases, there was a span of 18 bases. The CDR3 DNA sequence: TGTGCCTGGAGTGTCGTCGGGGTAAACCGAGGTTCACCCCTCCACTTT. This gives the protein CAWSVVGVNRGSPLHF.

V gene TRBV5-1 combines with J gene TRBJ2-1, with TRBD2 matching over 16 bases. V dropped 4 bases and J dropped 7; count of bases not matched to a gene: 11. The CDR3 is 18 amino acids. Germline-derived CDR1 and CDR2 are SGHRS and YFSETQ. DNA for the CDR3: TGCGCCAGCAGCGCTCCGGGACTAGCGGGAGGGCCGGGGAATGAGCAGTTCTTC. Amino acid sequence: CASSAPGLAGGPGNEQFF. Full variable domain (rest looked up from reference TRBV5-1 and TRBJ2-1): KAGVTQTPRYLIKTRGQQVTLSCSPISGHRSVSWYQQTPGQGLQFLFEYFSETQRNKGNFPGRFSGRQFSNSRSEMNVSTLELGDSALYLCASSAPGLAGGPGNEQFFGPGTRLTVL.

At least ten counts were recorded for this clonotype. The rearrangement uses TRBV6-1 and TRBJ2-5, with D possibly TRBD2 on 6 matching bases. V shed 6 bases and J shed 3 bases, with 14 bases lying between them. The CDR3 has 14 amino acids. Per germline, CDR1 MNHNS and CDR2 SASEGT. The CDR3 reads CASSSPRGEETQYF. The CDR3 DNA sequence: TGTGCCAGCAGCTCCCCACGCGGGGAAGAGACCCAGTACTTC.

The CDR3 coding sequence is TGTGCCAGCAGTATACAGGGGGCAGGGTCACCCCTCCACTTT. This codes for CASSIQGAGSPLHF. The rearrangement joins TRBV12-3 or TRBV12-4 to TRBJ1-6, with 9 bases identical to TRBD1. The CDR3 extends over 14 amino acids. After removal of 5 bases from V and 10 bases from J, the junction contained 6 bases not matched to a gene.

This clonotype has ten or more counts. The chain joins TRBV12-3 or TRBV12-4 to TRBJ2-2, with D unresolved. There are 13 residues in the CDR3. The V gene lost 3 bases and the J gene lost 6 bases, with 8 bases spanning the gap. CDR3 coding DNA: TGTGCCAGCAGTTTGGGGTGGGCCGGGGAGCTGTTTTTT. Protein product: CASSLGWAGELFF.

This clonotype was counted many times. The V gene is TRBV12-3 or TRBV12-4, the J gene TRBJ2-3, with TRBD2 matching over 10 bases. This CDR3 is built from 15 residues. V lost 5 bases to trimming and J lost 4 bases; unmatched junction nucleotides: 6. The DNA of the CDR3 is TGTGCCAGCAGTCCCATAGCGGGAGGCCCAGATACGCAGTATTTT. This translates into CASSPIAGGPDTQYF.

This clonotype has a count of ten or more. V and J are TRBV10-3 and TRBJ2-7, with TRBD1 as a possible D gene (7 bases). The CDR3 loop spans 14 amino acids. V lost 6 bases to trimming and J lost 4 bases, with 16 bases between them. CDR1 is ENHRY and CDR2 is SYGVKD in the germline V gene. The CDR3 reads CAISGQEGSYEQYF. CDR3 coding DNA: TGTGCCATCAGCGGACAGGAGGGCTCGTACGAGCAGTACTTC.

This clonotype came up many times. V is TRBV13 and J is TRBJ1-4, with D perhaps TRBD1 (5 bases). CDR1 and CDR2 from the germline V gene are PRHDT and FYEKMQ (reference sequence). Trimming left V 5 bases short and J 7 bases short, with 14 bases between. CDR3 length: 14 residues. CDR3 in DNA: TGTGCCAGCAGCCTTTTAGGGGCGAGTGAAAAACTGTTTTTT. Its protein product is CASSLLGASEKLFF. The full variable domain, completed using reference TRBV13 and TRBJ1-4, is AAGVIQSPRHLIKEKRETATLKCYPIPRHDTVYWYQQGPGQDPQFLISFYEKMQSDKGSIPDRFSAQQFSDYHSELNMSSLELGDSALYFCASSLLGASEKLFFGSGTQLSVL.

V usage is TRBV25-1 and J usage is TRBJ2-7; a possible D gene is TRBD1 (6 bases). Germline V lookup: CDR1 MGHDK, CDR2 SYGVNS. The CDR3 runs 13 residues. The V and J ends lost 4 bases and 4 bases respectively, with 11 bases between them. The CDR3 region is CASSGDTLYEQYF. CDR3 in DNA: TGTGCCAGCAGTGGGGACACCTTATACGAGCAGTACTTC.

This clonotype was found a few times. This chain joins TRBV5-1 and TRBJ2-3; 8 bases agree with TRBD1. This CDR3 is 15 amino acids long. J gave up 0 bases and V 4 bases, and 4 bases lay outside the gene matches. Germline V lookup: CDR1 SGHRS, CDR2 YFSETQ. CDR3 region: CASSPRTGSTDTQYF. CDR3 DNA: TGCGCCAGCAGCCCAAGGACAGGGAGCACAGATACGCAGTATTTT. The variable domain in full, completed from reference TRBV5-1 and TRBJ2-3, reads KAGVTQTPRYLIKTRGQQVTLSCSPISGHRSVSWYQQTPGQGLQFLFEYFSETQRNKGNFPGRFSGRQFSNSRSEMNVSTLELGDSALYLCASSPRTGSTDTQYFGPGTRLTVL.

This chain joins TRBV28 and TRBJ1-5; 8 nucleotides agree with TRBD1. The germline V gene encodes CDR1 MDHEN and CDR2 SYDVKM. This CDR3 spans 13 amino acids. V gave up 5 bases and J gave up 15 bases; unmatched junction bases: 12. The CDR3 sequence: CASSLQSGGVWHF. CDR3 in DNA: TGTGCCAGCAGTCTCCAGTCAGGGGGCGTTTGGCATTTT.

In this sample, this clonotype turned up many times. The rearrangement uses TRBV15 and TRBJ2-1; 10 positions match TRBD2. The CDR3 is made up of 18 amino acids. V lost 1 base, J lost 9 bases, and 15 bases stayed unmatched. Germline loops: CDR1 LNHNV, CDR2 YYDKDF (reference sequence). In DNA, the CDR3 is TGTGCCACCAGCAGAGCTTTAATAGGCCTAGCGGGAGAAGGTGAGCAGTTCTTC. Its translation: CATSRALIGLAGEGEQFF.

The V call is TRBV29-1, the J call TRBJ1-1, with 10 nucleotides matching TRBD1. The CDR3 loop spans 13 amino acids. Germline V gene data show CDR1 as SQVTM and CDR2 as ANQGSEA. V was pared by 6 bases and J by 4 bases, with 5 bases of the junction left unmatched. The CDR3 sequence is CSVDRGLATEAFF. In DNA form, the CDR3 reads TGCAGCGTAGACAGGGGGCTGGCCACTGAAGCTTTCTTT.

This clonotype was detected a few times. The chain joins TRBV30 to TRBJ2-7; 7 nucleotides agree with TRBD1. This CDR3 has 14 residues. Germline lookup yields CDR1 GTSNPN and CDR2 SVGIG (reference sequence). Trimming removed 4 bases from V and 2 bases from J; junction bases left unmatched: 8. In DNA, the CDR3 is TGTGCCTGGAACCCGGGACAGACCCCCTACGAGCAGTACTTC. It specifies CAWNPGQTPYEQYF.

This clonotype was counted at least ten times. The chain joins TRBV6-1 to TRBJ2-5, with 7 bases lining up with TRBD2. With 7 bases clipped from V and 5 bases from J, the junction kept 13 bases outside the gene matches. Germline V gene data show CDR1 as MNHNS and CDR2 as SASEGT. The CDR3 covers 15 residues. Here the CDR3 DNA reads TGTGCCAGCACCCCTTGGGGGGGGGAGTCCGAGACCCAGTACTTC. It yields the protein CASTPWGGESETQYF.

This clonotype was found a few times. This sequence joins TRBV7-9 and TRBJ2-3; TRBD2 aligns across 10 bases. The CDR3 length is 17 residues. CDR1 SEHNR and CDR2 FQNEAQ come from the germline V gene (reference sequence). The V and J ends lost 0 bases and 3 bases, in that order; junction bases with no gene match: 6. The CDR3 DNA is TGTGCCAGCAGCTTAGCTCTAGCGGGAGCTAGTACAGATACGCAGTATTTT. The encoded protein is CASSLALAGASTDTQYF. The full variable domain, with the rest looked up from reference TRBV7-9 and TRBJ2-3, is DTGVSQNPRHKITKRGQNVTFRCDPISEHNRLYWYRQTLGQGPEFLTYFQNEAQLEKSRLLSDRFSAERPKGSFSTLEIQRTEQGDSAMYLCASSLALAGASTDTQYFGPGTRLTVL.

This chain connects TRBV20-1 to TRBJ2-3; 9 nucleotides agree with TRBD1. Germline CDR1 and CDR2: DFQATT and SNEGSKA (reference sequence). The J segment lost 5 bases and the V segment lost 6 bases, leaving 9 bases of the junction unmatched. The CDR3 has 14 amino acids. CDR3 sequence: CSAKRGTGLDTQYF. DNA for the CDR3: TGCAGTGCCAAAAGGGGGACAGGGTTAGATACGCAGTATTTT.

This clonotype was counted many times. The chain links TRBV5-1 to TRBJ2-3; TRBD1 agrees at 9 bases. CDR3 length: 14 residues. Per the germline V gene, CDR1 is SGHRS and CDR2 is YFSETQ. V lost 4 bases, J lost 6 bases, and 6 bases stayed unmatched. The CDR3: CASSPQGALDTQYF. The CDR3 DNA reads TGCGCCAGCAGCCCACAGGGGGCTCTGGATACGCAGTATTTT.

This clonotype was seen repeatedly, ten times or more. The chain joins TRBV29-1 to TRBJ2-4; TRBD1 matches at 9 bases. Germline V gives CDR1 SQVTM, CDR2 ANQGSEA. V gave up 6 bases and J gave up 3 bases; unmatched junction bases: 6. The CDR3 contains 14 residues. CDR3 protein: CSVGDRVGKNIQYF. Written as DNA, the CDR3 is TGCAGCGTGGGGGACAGGGTAGGCAAAAACATTCAGTACTTC. The whole variable domain, remainder taken from reference TRBV29-1 and TRBJ2-4, is SAVISQKPSRDICQRGTSLTIQCQVDSQVTMMFWYRQQPGQSLTLIATANQGSEATYESGFVIDKFPISRPNLTFSTLTVSNMSPEDSSIYLCSVGDRVGKNIQYFGAGTRLSVL.